A single sample gave rise to the 28 T cell receptor beta chains below, sequenced in a study of CD8 T cells in Susac syndrome. With random hexamers, 0.5 to 1 ug RNA was reverse transcribed. TCRdb recomputed calls from the immunoSEQ multiplex PCR reads with MiXCR, one row per CDR3 protein. This sample has about 300,000 distinct CDR3 sequences, with over 75% found just once. Sequenced: CD8+ T cells from PBMCs. Every receptor here comes from a human donor with multiple sclerosis.

V is TRBV27 and J is TRBJ1-2, with 7 nucleotides matching TRBD1. Trimming cost V 6 bases and J 8 bases; bases outside gene matches: 12. The CDR3 contains 14 residues. Germline assignment: CDR1 MNHEY and CDR2 SMNVEV (reference sequence). CDR3 nucleotides: TGTGCCAGCAGAAGACAGGGAGTTGACGTAGGCTACACCTTC. It encodes CASRRQGVDVGYTF.

This clonotype has a single count. The chain has TRBV25-1 and TRBJ2-7, with unresolved D. V was pared by 4 bases and J by 4 bases, with 14 bases between. The CDR3 sequence is 14 residues long. Looked up from germline, CDR1 is MGHDK and CDR2 is SYGVNS. DNA of the CDR3: TGTGCCAGCAGTGCAGCAGGAGATGTTTACGAGCAGTACTTC. Its protein is CASSAAGDVYEQYF.

V usage is TRBV20-1 and J usage is TRBJ2-1; D is unresolved. Per germline, CDR1 DFQATT and CDR2 SNEGSKA (reference sequence). Trimming removed 1 base from V and 6 bases from J, with 10 bases in between. The CDR3 contains 13 residues. The CDR3 loop reads CSARGGIGNEQFF. As DNA, the CDR3 is TGCAGTGCTAGAGGGGGTATAGGCAATGAGCAGTTCTTC.

The chain is built from TRBV6-1 and TRBJ2-7; TRBD2 matches at 9 bases. Germline CDR1 and CDR2: MNHNS and SASEGT. The junction had 3 bases not matched to a gene; V was cut back by 0 bases and J by 0 bases. CDR3 size: 16 residues. As DNA, the CDR3 is TGTGCCAGCAGTGAAGCTGGCGGGGGGGGCTCCTACGAGCAGTACTTC. Translated, it gives CASSEAGGGGSYEQYF.

The rearrangement links TRBV12-3 or TRBV12-4 to TRBJ1-2, with 11 nucleotides matching TRBD1. The CDR3 consists of 16 residues. Trimming removed 6 bases from V and 0 bases from J; junction bases left unmatched: 6. The CDR3 sequence is CASRGTGGVANYGYTF. For the CDR3, the DNA is TGTGCCAGCAGAGGGACAGGGGGGGTGGCTAACTATGGCTACACCTTC.

The genes are TRBV28 and TRBJ2-5; the match to TRBD1 covers 8 bases. In germline, CDR1 is MDHEN, CDR2 SYDVKM. The junction had 7 bases not matched to a gene; V was cut back by 5 bases and J by 2 bases. The CDR3 extends over 15 amino acids. CDR3 DNA sequence: TGTGCCAGCAGTCCCGGACAGGGCGGGCAAGAGACCCAGTACTTC. This sequence encodes CASSPGQGGQETQYF.

This sequence joins TRBV14 and TRBJ2-7; TRBD2 aligns across 11 bases. The CDR3 loop spans 14 amino acids. With V trimmed by 5 bases and J by 6 bases, 6 bases remained unmatched. From germline, CDR1 is SGHDN and CDR2 FVKESK. CDR3 in DNA: TGTGCCAGCAGCGTAGCGGGAGGGTTCAGCGAGCAGTACTTC. It translates to CASSVAGGFSEQYF.

Here the CDR3 DNA reads TGTGCCAGCAGTTACTCGATGGGGTGGGGCACAGATACGCAGTATTTT. The encoded protein is CASSYSMGWGTDTQYF. The chain recombines TRBV6-2 or TRBV6-3 with TRBJ2-3; D is undetermined. The germline V and J ends were trimmed by 0 bases and 1 base, with 11 bases remaining between them. Germline CDR1 is MNHEY and CDR2 is SVGEGT. The length of the CDR3 is 16 residues.

The CDR3 DNA reads as TGTGCCAGCAGCTTGGGACAGGGTCCCGGGGCCAACGTCCTGACTTTC. Translating it yields CASSLGQGPGANVLTF. The chain combines TRBV7-6 with TRBJ2-6, with 9 bases fitting TRBD1. V dropped 3 bases and J dropped 4; count of bases not matched to a gene: 4. Germline V gene lookup returns CDR1 SGHVS and CDR2 FNYEAQ. CDR3 size: 16 residues.

The gene calls are TRBV7-9 and TRBJ1-1; a weak D match, TRBD1 (5 bases). The germline CDR1 and CDR2 sequences are SEHNR and FQNEAQ (reference sequence). V gave up 3 bases and J gave up 3 bases, with 14 bases separating them. This CDR3 is 15 amino acids long. Here the CDR3 reads CASSLAGSGYTEAFF. In nucleotides, the CDR3 is TGTGCCAGCAGCTTGGCAGGGAGTGGGTACACTGAAGCTTTCTTT.

The chain recombines TRBV11-2 with TRBJ2-5; D call uncertain. Between the trimmed V and J ends, which lost 7 bases and 1 base, there was a span of 13 bases. The CDR3 runs 14 residues. The V gene's germline CDR1 is SGHAT and CDR2 FQNNGV. DNA of the CDR3: TGTGCCAGCACCTCAGCAGTCGGCCAAGAGACCCAGTACTTC. Its protein product is CASTSAVGQETQYF.

The V gene is TRBV9, the J gene TRBJ1-4; D is possibly TRBD1 (5 bases). This CDR3 spans 15 amino acids. The V end lost 4 bases, the J end lost 8 bases, and 18 bases lay between the germline ends. From germline, CDR1 is SGDLS and CDR2 YYNGEE. CDR3 amino acids: CASSPSGGSREKLFF. The CDR3 bases are TGTGCCAGCAGCCCCTCGGGGGGATCGAGGGAAAAACTGTTTTTT.

The chain is built from TRBV15 and TRBJ1-6; D perhaps matches TRBD1 (5 bases). V was shortened by 5 bases and J by 5 bases, with 10 bases between the two germline ends. The V gene's germline CDR1 is LNHNV and CDR2 YYDKDF (reference sequence). The CDR3 totals 14 residues. The DNA of the CDR3 is TGTGCCACCAGCTGGGCCAGGGATAATTCACCCCTCCACTTT. This encodes CATSWARDNSPLHF. Combining the CDR3 with reference TRBV15 and TRBJ1-6 gives the whole variable domain DAMVIQNPRYQVTQFGKPVTLSCSQTLNHNVMYWYQQKSSQAPKLLFHYYDKDFNNEADTPDNFQSRRPNTSFCFLDIRSPGLGDTAMYLCATSWARDNSPLHFGNGTRLTVT.

The V call is TRBV5-6, the J call TRBJ1-5, with D uncertain. This CDR3 spans 15 amino acids. The V end was cut by 2 bases, the J end by 7 bases, with 16 bases between. Germline CDR1 and CDR2: SGHDT and YYEEEE. DNA of the CDR3: TGTGCCAGCAGCTTAGGTGGCGGGAGTCAACAGCCCCAGCATTTT. Its translation is CASSLGGGSQQPQHF.

The chain combines TRBV27 with TRBJ1-1; D is uncertain. The CDR3 is made up of 13 amino acids. The V gene lost 0 bases and the J gene lost 8 bases, with 10 bases spanning the gap. Looked up from germline, CDR1 is MNHEY and CDR2 is SMNVEV (reference sequence). This CDR3 reads CASSLSRQAEAFF. CDR3 sequence (DNA): TGTGCCAGCAGTTTATCGAGGCAGGCAGAAGCTTTCTTT.

The rearrangement links TRBV24-1 to TRBJ2-1; 7 bases align to TRBD2. The CDR3 is made up of 13 amino acids. V gave up 7 bases and J gave up 3 bases; unmatched junction bases: 2. The germline gives CDR1 KGHDR, CDR2 SFDVKD. CDR3 loop: CATRSGDYNEQFF. DNA for the CDR3: TGTGCCACCAGAAGCGGGGACTACAATGAGCAGTTCTTC.

The chain uses TRBV24-1 and TRBJ2-1; D not certain. Germline V gene sequence: CDR1 KGHDR, CDR2 SFDVKD. The V end was cut by 0 bases, the J end by 3 bases, with 8 bases between. The CDR3 has 15 residues. The CDR3 nucleotides read TGTGCCACCAGTGATTTGTACTTAGACTACAATGAGCAGTTCTTC. It specifies CATSDLYLDYNEQFF.

V usage is TRBV19 and J usage is TRBJ2-1; possibly TRBD2 for D (6 bases). Germline V gives CDR1 LNHDA, CDR2 SQIVND (reference sequence). This CDR3 spans 16 amino acids. V was trimmed by 0 bases and J by 3 bases, leaving 12 bases between them. The CDR3 DNA sequence: TGTGCCAGTAGTATAGACGCGGGACTCCTCTACAATGAGCAGTTCTTC. This encodes CASSIDAGLLYNEQFF. Variable domain in full (rest from reference TRBV19 and TRBJ2-1): DGGITQSPKYLFRKEGQNVTLSCEQNLNHDAMYWYRQDPGQGLRLIYYSQIVNDFQKGDIAEGYSVSREKKESFPLTVTSAQKNPTAFYLCASSIDAGLLYNEQFFGPGTRLTVL.

The chain employs TRBV13 and TRBJ1-2; 10 bases agree with TRBD1. The CDR3 sequence is 15 residues long. Germline values: CDR1 PRHDT, CDR2 FYEKMQ (reference sequence). J lost 4 bases, V lost 6 bases, and 8 bases had no gene match. CDR3 amino acids: CASRATGTGVYGYTF. The CDR3 nucleotides read TGTGCCAGCAGGGCTACCGGGACAGGGGTCTATGGCTACACCTTC.

The chain couples TRBV3-1 to TRBJ2-2, with 9 bases lining up with TRBD1. CDR1 is LGHDT and CDR2 is YNNKEL in the germline V gene (reference sequence). This CDR3 is 14 amino acids long. After removal of 8 bases from V and 3 bases from J, the junction contained 4 bases not matched to a gene. The CDR3 DNA reads as TGTGCCAGCCACAGGGGGCAGGACACCGGGGAGCTGTTTTTT. Protein: CASHRGQDTGELFF.

This clonotype came up once. This chain joins TRBV4-1 and TRBJ2-1; D unresolved. The ends were cut back, 0 bases at V and 7 bases at J, with 28 bases in the middle. This CDR3 region has 20 residues. Germline V gene sequence: CDR1 MGHRA, CDR2 YSYEKL. DNA for the CDR3: TGCGCCAGCAGCCAAGATCACGAGGTCTTACGCATGGTAGGGCCAAATGAGCAGTTCTTC. Amino acids: CASSQDHEVLRMVGPNEQFF.

The CDR3 here is CSARGQVLAGGPRDTKETQYF. The CDR3 nucleotides are TGCAGTGCTAGGGGCCAGGTGTTAGCGGGGGGGCCAAGGGACACCAAAGAGACCCAGTACTTC. The chain carries TRBV20-1 and TRBJ2-5; 11 bases fit TRBD2. Germline V gives CDR1 DFQATT, CDR2 SNEGSKA (reference sequence). The CDR3 covers 21 residues. V gave up 3 bases and J gave up 3 bases; unmatched junction bases: 24.

The chain uses TRBV9 and TRBJ1-1, with D tentatively TRBD1 (5 bases). The CDR3 spans 15 residues. The V and J ends lost 0 bases and 0 bases respectively, with 9 bases between them. CDR1 is SGDLS, CDR2 YYNGEE, per germline. In DNA, the CDR3 is TGTGCCAGCAGCGTAGCCGGGGCCATGAACACTGAAGCTTTCTTT. Translation gives CASSVAGAMNTEAFF.

The chain couples TRBV2 to TRBJ1-5; D not resolved. Per germline, CDR1 SNHLY and CDR2 FYNNEI. V was pared by 6 bases and J by 0 bases, with 12 bases between. This CDR3 comprises 15 residues. For the CDR3, the DNA is TGTGCCAGCAGGACGAATGGGTATAGCAATCAGCCCCAGCATTTT. This sequence encodes CASRTNGYSNQPQHF.

The chain has TRBV30 and TRBJ1-5; D uncertain. CDR1 is GTSNPN, CDR2 SVGIG, per germline (reference sequence). The CDR3 is 13 residues long. V was cut by 2 bases and J by 4 bases, with 9 bases left in between. Here the CDR3 reads CAWSLGSNQPQHF. The CDR3 DNA is TGTGCCTGGAGTCTCGGATCAAATCAGCCCCAGCATTTT.

J is TRBJ2-3 and V is TRBV24-1; 8 positions agree with TRBD2. V lost 4 bases and J lost 5; bases outside the gene matches: 4. The CDR3 length is 14 residues. Germline V gene data show CDR1 as KGHDR and CDR2 as SFDVKD. CDR3 residues: CATSEAGTRDTQYF. In nucleotides, the CDR3 is TGTGCCACCAGTGAGGCCGGGACTAGAGATACGCAGTATTTT.

This rearrangement joins TRBV6-1 to TRBJ1-5; the D is unclear. The CDR3 runs to 15 residues. CDR1 is MNHNS, CDR2 SASEGT, per germline. Trimming stripped 7 bases from V and 0 bases from J, with 13 bases between. The CDR3: CASTEPRHSNQPQHF. CDR3 sequence (DNA): TGTGCCAGCACCGAACCCCGACATAGCAATCAGCCCCAGCATTTT.

V gene TRBV6-5 combines with J gene TRBJ1-2; TRBD1 aligns across 8 bases. This CDR3 comprises 14 residues. Germline CDR1 is MNHEY and CDR2 is SVGAGI. With V trimmed by 6 bases and J by 12 bases, 15 bases remained unmatched. The CDR3 here is CASSRLGTGRGHTF. The CDR3 coding sequence is TGTGCCAGCAGCAGGCTCGGGACAGGTCGGGGCCACACCTTC.